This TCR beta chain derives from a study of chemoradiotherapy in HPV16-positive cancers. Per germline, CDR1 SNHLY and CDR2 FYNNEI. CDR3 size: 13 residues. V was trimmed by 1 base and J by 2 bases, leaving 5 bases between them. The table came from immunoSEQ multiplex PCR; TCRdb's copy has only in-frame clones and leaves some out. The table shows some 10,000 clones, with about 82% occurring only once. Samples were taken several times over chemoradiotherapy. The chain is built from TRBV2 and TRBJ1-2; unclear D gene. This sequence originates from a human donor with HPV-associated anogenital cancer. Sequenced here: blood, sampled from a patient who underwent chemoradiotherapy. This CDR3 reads CASSEEINYGYTF. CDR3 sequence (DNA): TGTGCCAGCAGTGAAGAGATCAACTATGGCTACACCTTC. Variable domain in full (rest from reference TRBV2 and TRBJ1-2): EPEVTQTPSHQVTQMGQEVILRCVPISNHLYFYWYRQILGQKVEFLVSFYNNEISEKSEIFDDQFSVERPDGSNFTLKIRSTKLEDSAMYFCASSEEINYGYTFGSGTRLTVV.